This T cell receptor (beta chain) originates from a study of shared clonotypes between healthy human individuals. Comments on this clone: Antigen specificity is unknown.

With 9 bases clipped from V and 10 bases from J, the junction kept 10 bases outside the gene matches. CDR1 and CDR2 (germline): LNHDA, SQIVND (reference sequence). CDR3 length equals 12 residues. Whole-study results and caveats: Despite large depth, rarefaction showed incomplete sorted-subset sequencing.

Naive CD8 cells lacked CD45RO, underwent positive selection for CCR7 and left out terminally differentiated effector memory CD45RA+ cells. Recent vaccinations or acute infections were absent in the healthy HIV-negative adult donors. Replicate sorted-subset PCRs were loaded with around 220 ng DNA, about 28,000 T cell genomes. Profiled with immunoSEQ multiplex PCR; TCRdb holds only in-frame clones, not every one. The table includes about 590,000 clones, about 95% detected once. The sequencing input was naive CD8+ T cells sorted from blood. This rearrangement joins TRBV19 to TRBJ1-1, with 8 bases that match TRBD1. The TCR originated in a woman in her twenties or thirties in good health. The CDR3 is CASLQGGHLAFF. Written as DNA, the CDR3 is TGTGCCAGCCTACAGGGGGGCCACCTAGCTTTCTTT. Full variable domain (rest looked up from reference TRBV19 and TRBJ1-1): DGGITQSPKYLFRKEGQNVTLSCEQNLNHDAMYWYRQDPGQGLRLIYYSQIVNDFQKGDIAEGYSVSREKKESFPLTVTSAQKNPTAFYLCASLQGGHLAFFGQGTRLTVV.